Listed below are T cell receptor beta chains from one sample, sequenced in a study of T cell responses to AZD1222 COVID-19 vaccine. Data came from immunoSEQ multiplex PCR; TCRdb stores just in-frame clones and leaves some out. In the table there are roughly 200,000 clones, 90% to 95% of which are singletons. Here the sequenced sample was peripheral blood, taken 28 days after the second dose of the MenACWY control vaccine. These TCRs come from an adult who received the MenACWY meningococcal vaccine as a control. Both conserved end residues are part of each CDR3. D genes are given only for firm matches. The size of a clone is reported for some rows only, either as once, few or many, or as a class for expanded clones.

cdr3_length: 17; clone_size: NA; j_call: TRBJ1-4; d_call: TRBD1; v_call: TRBV4-2; cdr3_nt: TGTGCCAGCAGCTCGGGACAGGGGACAATACGTAATGAAAAACTGTTTTTT; cdr3_aa: CASSSGQGTIRNEKLFF
cdr3_length: 14; clone_size: NA; j_call: TRBJ2-1; d_call: NA; v_call: TRBV30; cdr3_nt: TGTGCCTGGAGTAGGGTCAGGGGCTACAATGAGCAGTTCTTC; cdr3_aa: CAWSRVRGYNEQFF
cdr3_length: 16; clone_size: NA; j_call: TRBJ1-5; d_call: TRBD1; v_call: TRBV18; cdr3_nt: TGTGCCAGCTCGCCCTGGGGACAGACTAGCAATCAGCCCCAGCATTTT; cdr3_aa: CASSPWGQTSNQPQHF
cdr3_length: 14; clone_size: NA; j_call: TRBJ1-1; d_call: NA; v_call: TRBV7-9; cdr3_nt: TGTGCCAGCAGCCGACCAGGGGTTCAAGCTGAAGCTTTCTTT; cdr3_aa: CASSRPGVQAEAFF
cdr3_length: 15; clone_size: NA; j_call: TRBJ1-4; d_call: NA; v_call: TRBV28; cdr3_nt: TGTGCCAGCAAACGTTTATGGGGTTCCAATGAAAAACTGTTTTTT; cdr3_aa: CASKRLWGSNEKLFF
cdr3_length: 18; clone_size: NA; j_call: TRBJ1-1; d_call: NA; v_call: TRBV5-1; cdr3_nt: TGCGCCAGCAGCGTTGGTACCCCCACCAGGGTTCTTCGGACTGAAGCTTTCTTT; cdr3_aa: CASSVGTPTRVLRTEAFF
cdr3_length: 14; clone_size: once; j_call: TRBJ2-5; d_call: TRBD1; v_call: TRBV30; cdr3_nt: TGTGCCTGGAGCAAGACAGGGGAGGAGGAGACCCAGTACTTC; cdr3_aa: CAWSKTGEEETQYF
cdr3_length: 15; clone_size: NA; j_call: TRBJ2-5; d_call: TRBD1; v_call: TRBV5-4; cdr3_nt: TGTGCCAGCAGCTTTCGACAGGGGGTCGAGGAGACCCAGTACTTC; cdr3_aa: CASSFRQGVEETQYF
cdr3_length: 16; clone_size: NA; j_call: TRBJ2-6; d_call: NA; v_call: TRBV5-1; cdr3_nt: TGCGCCAGCAGCGACATAACGATGATCGGGGCCAACGTCCTGACTTTC; cdr3_aa: CASSDITMIGANVLTF
cdr3_length: 15; clone_size: NA; j_call: TRBJ2-7; d_call: TRBD2; v_call: TRBV6-5; cdr3_nt: TGTGCCAGCAGCACCCAGGCGGGGGGGATTCACGAGCAGTACTTC; cdr3_aa: CASSTQAGGIHEQYF
cdr3_length: 13; clone_size: NA; j_call: TRBJ1-1; d_call: NA; v_call: TRBV29-1; cdr3_nt: TGCAGCGTTGAACAGTCACAGAACACTGAAGCTTTCTTT; cdr3_aa: CSVEQSQNTEAFF
cdr3_length: 16; clone_size: NA; j_call: TRBJ1-2; d_call: NA; v_call: TRBV19; cdr3_nt: TGTGCCAGTACTCTAACGGTCAGGGGACCTAACTATGGCTACACCTTC; cdr3_aa: CASTLTVRGPNYGYTF
cdr3_length: 18; clone_size: NA; j_call: TRBJ1-4; d_call: TRBD1; v_call: TRBV5-4; cdr3_nt: TGTGCCAGCAGTTCCTGGGGGACAGGGACAACTGTCAATGAAAAACTGTTTTTT; cdr3_aa: CASSSWGTGTTVNEKLFF
cdr3_length: 17; clone_size: once; j_call: TRBJ1-2; d_call: TRBD1; v_call: TRBV4-3; cdr3_nt: TGCGCCAGCAGCCAAGAGGGCGACAGGGAGGGATTTGATGGCTACACCTTC; cdr3_aa: CASSQEGDREGFDGYTF
cdr3_length: 15; clone_size: NA; j_call: TRBJ1-2; d_call: NA; v_call: TRBV11-2; cdr3_nt: TGTGCCAGCACAACCCCGGCAAGGGGCCTCTATGGCTACACCTTC; cdr3_aa: CASTTPARGLYGYTF
cdr3_length: 15; clone_size: NA; j_call: TRBJ1-2; d_call: NA; v_call: TRBV6-5; cdr3_nt: TGTGCCAGCAGATTCCCACAGGGACTGATGAATGGCTACACCTTC; cdr3_aa: CASRFPQGLMNGYTF
cdr3_length: 19; clone_size: once; j_call: TRBJ1-6; d_call: NA; v_call: TRBV24-1; cdr3_nt: TGTGCCACCAGTGATTTGAGGACACCCGGGGGAACTTATAATTCACCCCTCCACTTT; cdr3_aa: CATSDLRTPGGTYNSPLHF
cdr3_length: 16; clone_size: NA; j_call: TRBJ1-1; d_call: NA; v_call: TRBV4-2; cdr3_nt: TGTGCCAGCAGCCAATCGGCCGGGGGGGGGAAGACTGAAGCTTTCTTT; cdr3_aa: CASSQSAGGGKTEAFF
cdr3_length: 17; clone_size: NA; j_call: TRBJ1-2; d_call: TRBD1; v_call: TRBV24-1; cdr3_nt: TGTGCCACCAGTGATTTTGGGACAGGAACTTTTAACTATGGCTACACCTTC; cdr3_aa: CATSDFGTGTFNYGYTF
cdr3_length: 13; clone_size: once; j_call: TRBJ1-2; d_call: NA; v_call: TRBV7-8; cdr3_nt: TGTGCCAGCAGCTCCCCTCAAGGCTATGGCTACACCTTC; cdr3_aa: CASSSPQGYGYTF
cdr3_length: 16; clone_size: NA; j_call: TRBJ1-4; d_call: NA; v_call: TRBV11-2; cdr3_nt: TGTGCCAGCAGCTTAGTCAGGGTGCGAACTAATGAAAAACTGTTTTTT; cdr3_aa: CASSLVRVRTNEKLFF
cdr3_length: 12; clone_size: once; j_call: TRBJ2-7; d_call: NA; v_call: TRBV5-1; cdr3_nt: TGCGCCAGCAGCTTGTTCGGAGACGAGCAGTACTTC; cdr3_aa: CASSLFGDEQYF
cdr3_length: 14; clone_size: NA; j_call: TRBJ2-1; d_call: NA; v_call: TRBV7-2; cdr3_nt: TGTGCCAGCAGCTTACCCTCAATATACAATGAGCAGTTCTTC; cdr3_aa: CASSLPSIYNEQFF
cdr3_length: 12; clone_size: NA; j_call: TRBJ1-5; d_call: NA; v_call: TRBV28; cdr3_nt: TGTGCCAGCAGTGACGCTAGTCAGCCCCAGCATTTT; cdr3_aa: CASSDASQPQHF
cdr3_length: 11; clone_size: NA; j_call: TRBJ2-3; d_call: NA; v_call: TRBV24-1; cdr3_nt: TGTGCCACCAGTGATTTGGGGGCGCAGTATTTT; cdr3_aa: CATSDLGAQYF
cdr3_length: 15; clone_size: NA; j_call: TRBJ2-2; d_call: TRBD2; v_call: TRBV12-5; cdr3_nt: TGTGCTAGTGCCCTGGGACTAGCGAACACCGGGGAGCTGTTTTTT; cdr3_aa: CASALGLANTGELFF
cdr3_length: 12; clone_size: NA; j_call: TRBJ1-2; d_call: NA; v_call: TRBV19; cdr3_nt: TGTGCCAGTAGACCCTCACAAGGGGTCTACACCTTC; cdr3_aa: CASRPSQGVYTF
cdr3_length: 11; clone_size: NA; j_call: TRBJ1-1; d_call: NA; v_call: TRBV20-1; cdr3_nt: TGCAGTGCTAGAGGTACAGGGAGGGCTTTCTTT; cdr3_aa: CSARGTGRAFF
cdr3_length: 15; clone_size: NA; j_call: TRBJ1-2; d_call: NA; v_call: TRBV7-2; cdr3_nt: TGTGCCAGCAGCTTAGTACGGGGACGTACGTCTGGCTACACCTTC; cdr3_aa: CASSLVRGRTSGYTF
cdr3_length: 15; clone_size: NA; j_call: TRBJ2-4; d_call: TRBD1; v_call: TRBV5-6; cdr3_nt: TGTGCCAGCAGCTTAAGGGAAACAGGGGGCTACATTCAGTACTTC; cdr3_aa: CASSLRETGGYIQYF
cdr3_length: 17; clone_size: NA; j_call: TRBJ1-5; d_call: TRBD1; v_call: TRBV5-1; cdr3_nt: TGCGCCAGCAGCTTGACAGGGGGCGTTGGAAGCAATCAGCCCCAGCATTTT; cdr3_aa: CASSLTGGVGSNQPQHF
cdr3_length: 17; clone_size: NA; j_call: TRBJ2-6; d_call: NA; v_call: TRBV7-2; cdr3_nt: TGTGCCAGCAGCTTAGTCGGGGACCCTAGGGGGGCCAACGTCCTGACTTTC; cdr3_aa: CASSLVGDPRGANVLTF
cdr3_length: 14; clone_size: NA; j_call: TRBJ1-1; d_call: NA; v_call: TRBV5-5; cdr3_nt: TGTGCCAGCAGCACCGGGACTCCGAACACTGAAGCTTTCTTT; cdr3_aa: CASSTGTPNTEAFF
cdr3_length: 14; clone_size: NA; j_call: TRBJ2-1; d_call: TRBD1; v_call: TRBV5-1; cdr3_nt: TGCGCCAGCAGCTCCGTGACAGGGTACAATGAGCAGTTCTTC; cdr3_aa: CASSSVTGYNEQFF
cdr3_length: 12; clone_size: once; j_call: TRBJ2-7; d_call: NA; v_call: TRBV6-5; cdr3_nt: TGTGCCACTGGTTTTGTTCGGGACGAGCAGTACTTC; cdr3_aa: CATGFVRDEQYF
cdr3_length: 15; clone_size: NA; j_call: TRBJ1-2; d_call: NA; v_call: TRBV27; cdr3_nt: TGTGCCAGCAGTGCTCTCACAGGTCTCTCGCGGGGCTACACCTTC; cdr3_aa: CASSALTGLSRGYTF
cdr3_length: 14; clone_size: NA; j_call: TRBJ1-2; d_call: TRBD1; v_call: TRBV29-1; cdr3_nt: TGCAGCACCCAGGACAGGTCTACTAACTATGGCTACACCTTC; cdr3_aa: CSTQDRSTNYGYTF
cdr3_length: 15; clone_size: NA; j_call: TRBJ2-5; d_call: NA; v_call: TRBV24-1; cdr3_nt: TGTGCCACCAGTGATGGTGGCGGGGCAGGGAAGACCCAGTACTTC; cdr3_aa: CATSDGGGAGKTQYF
cdr3_length: 15; clone_size: NA; j_call: TRBJ2-3; d_call: TRBD2; v_call: TRBV18; cdr3_nt: TGTGCCAGCTCACTGACTAGCGGGGGGGACGGTACGCAGTATTTT; cdr3_aa: CASSLTSGGDGTQYF
cdr3_length: 16; clone_size: few; j_call: TRBJ2-7; d_call: NA; v_call: TRBV7-2; cdr3_nt: TGTGCCAGCAGCTCCTCCGGGACGGGAATTACGTACGGGCAGTACTTC; cdr3_aa: CASSSSGTGITYGQYF
cdr3_length: 16; clone_size: NA; j_call: TRBJ1-5; d_call: NA; v_call: TRBV6-1; cdr3_nt: TGTGCCAGCAGTGAAGCCGGAGGGGGGTCCGGGGAGCCCCAGCATTTT; cdr3_aa: CASSEAGGGSGEPQHF
cdr3_length: 15; clone_size: NA; j_call: TRBJ1-2; d_call: NA; v_call: TRBV3-1/TRBV3-2; cdr3_nt: TGTGCCAGCAGCCAAGATCAGAAGGGGAGCTATGGCTACACCTTC; cdr3_aa: CASSQDQKGSYGYTF
cdr3_length: 17; clone_size: NA; j_call: TRBJ2-1; d_call: TRBD2; v_call: TRBV28; cdr3_nt: TGTGCCAGCAGTCCAGGGGGGACTAGCGCCAGTTACAATGAGCAGTTCTTC; cdr3_aa: CASSPGGTSASYNEQFF
cdr3_length: 15; clone_size: NA; j_call: TRBJ2-1; d_call: NA; v_call: TRBV25-1; cdr3_nt: TGTGCCAGCAGTGGCGGACCAGGGTCCTACAATGAGCAGTTCTTC; cdr3_aa: CASSGGPGSYNEQFF